A selection of T cell receptor beta chains follows, all from one sample in a study of T cell clusters in autoimmune cytopenias. TCRdb reprocessed the multiplex PCR reads, keeping one entry per CDR3 protein, no DNA. The sample holds nearly 4,500 distinct CDR3 sequences. Sample: peripheral blood. The receptors come from a human donor with an autoimmune cytopenia or autoimmune hepatitis (not recorded which). Both conserved end residues are part of each CDR3. Clone size appears in some rows only: once, few, many, or a class for an expanded clone.

TRBJ2-3 | TRBV29-1 | NA | CSVVPQGLSTDTQYF
TRBJ2-7 | TRBV20-1 | NA | CSARWLAGAALYEQYF
TRBJ2-7 | TRBV19 | NA | CASSRGLAGVGEQYF
TRBJ2-2 | TRBV27 | medium-sized | CASSRNTGELFF
TRBJ2-7 | TRBV6-2/TRBV6-3 | NA | CASRPLRQENLYEQYF
TRBJ2-3 | TRBV30 | NA | CAWSRGTSTDTQYF
TRBJ1-6 | TRBV19 | NA | CASSQGKGSPLHF
TRBJ2-2 | TRBV19 | medium-sized | CASSKIRGSGDTGELFF
TRBJ2-7 | TRBV19 | medium-sized | CASSISRDFNEQYF
TRBJ2-5 | TRBV30 | medium-sized | CAWSAASQETQYF
TRBJ2-2 | TRBV5-4 | NA | CASSLGTRHTGELFF
TRBJ2-1 | TRBV27 | medium-sized | CASSSSGTVNNEQFF
TRBJ1-4 | TRBV7-9 | NA | CASSLAQGGNEKLFF
TRBJ1-6 | TRBV6-5 | medium-sized | CASSLQQGSPLHF
TRBJ2-5 | TRBV6-5 | medium-sized | CASSGARRETQYF
TRBJ2-7 | TRBV5-4 | NA | CASGRQGTGSYEQYF
TRBJ2-4 | TRBV12-3/TRBV12-4 | NA | CASSPDASRAKNIQYF
TRBJ2-2 | TRBV12-3/TRBV12-4 | NA | CASSLDVGGLGELFF
TRBJ2-1 | TRBV29-1 | medium-sized | CSVQGGPSSYNEQFF
TRBJ2-5 | TRBV30 | NA | CAWRTGEGLKYF
TRBJ2-1 | TRBV18 | medium-sized | CASSPTGGYNEQFF
TRBJ2-3 | TRBV6-2/TRBV6-3 | NA | CASSYGLAGGHDTQYF
TRBJ2-1 | TRBV30 | NA | CAWSIAGVYNEQFF